Listed here are 21 T cell receptor beta chains from one sample, sequenced in a study of T cell responses to AZD1222 COVID-19 vaccine. This table comes from immunoSEQ multiplex PCR, and its TCRdb copy is limited to in-frame clones, with some not included. The sample consists of around 150,000 clones, roughly 89% of them appearing once. Material: peripheral blood, obtained on day 0 of AZD1222 vaccination. These receptors were obtained from an adult in good health.

This clone was picked up one time. CDR3 nucleotides: TGTGCCAGCAGCGTAGATCCGACGCCGGACTTCTATGGCTACACCTTC. Protein sequence: CASSVDPTPDFYGYTF. The rearrangement links TRBV9 to TRBJ1-2, with D unclear. Deletions cut 0 bases from V and 4 bases from J, with 16 bases between. The germline gives CDR1 SGDLS, CDR2 YYNGEE. This CDR3 is built from 16 residues.

The chain employs TRBV2 and TRBJ2-1; TRBD2 agrees at 14 bases. With V trimmed by 5 bases and J by 4 bases, 7 bases remained unmatched. CDR1 and CDR2 from the germline V gene are SNHLY and FYNNEI. This CDR3 has 17 amino acids. DNA of the CDR3: TGTGCCAGCAGTCAGACTAGCGGGAGGGCCGGATACAATGAGCAGTTCTTC. Protein sequence: CASSQTSGRAGYNEQFF.

This clone occurred once. V gene TRBV19 combines with J gene TRBJ1-1; D call uncertain. The CDR3 is made up of 15 amino acids. The V gene's germline CDR1 is LNHDA and CDR2 SQIVND (reference sequence). Between the trimmed V and J ends, which lost 7 bases and 4 bases, there was a span of 19 bases. The CDR3 region is CASTTLGPRSTEAFF. CDR3 bases: TGTGCCAGTACCACACTCGGCCCCCGGAGCACTGAAGCTTTCTTT.

This clone showed up just a few times. The CDR3 DNA follows: TGTGCCAGCAGCACACTAGCAGCAGATACGCAGTATTTT. Translated: CASSTLAADTQYF. The chain links TRBV27 to TRBJ2-3; D possibly corresponds to TRBD2 (6 bases). Trimming left V 6 bases short and J 4 bases short, with 11 bases between. The CDR3 length is 13 residues. The germline V gene encodes CDR1 MNHEY and CDR2 SMNVEV (reference sequence).

V and J are TRBV10-1 and TRBJ2-5, with D possibly being TRBD1 (5 bases). CDR3 length equals 13 residues. CDR1 WNHNN and CDR2 SYGVQD come from the germline V gene (reference sequence). The germline V and J ends were trimmed by 0 bases and 5 bases, with 7 bases remaining between them. CDR3 sequence reads: CASSESGRETQYF. For the CDR3, the DNA is TGCGCCAGCAGTGAGTCGGGGCGGGAGACCCAGTACTTC.

The V call is TRBV28, the J call TRBJ1-5; D gene uncertain. The germline CDR1 and CDR2 sequences are MDHEN and SYDVKM. CDR3 length: 15 amino acids. V dropped 5 bases and J dropped 3 bases, with 14 bases sitting between them. In DNA form, the CDR3 reads TGTGCCAGCAGTGACCTTGGACGGATCAATCAGCCCCAGCATTTT. Protein product: CASSDLGRINQPQHF.

V usage is TRBV19 and J usage is TRBJ1-1, with D uncertain. Trimming stripped 5 bases from V and 3 bases from J, with 13 bases between. The CDR3 has 14 amino acids. Germline V gene lookup returns CDR1 LNHDA and CDR2 SQIVND (reference sequence). CDR3 in amino acids: CASSQGSDDTEAFF. In nucleotides, the CDR3 is TGTGCCAGTAGTCAAGGTTCGGATGACACTGAAGCTTTCTTT.

The chain employs TRBV3-1 (or the pseudogene TRBV3-2) and TRBJ1-4; D ambiguous. There are 17 residues in the CDR3. Trimming shortened V by 1 base and J by 7 bases, and 19 bases separated the two germline ends. Germline loops: CDR1 LGHDT, CDR2 YNNKEL (reference sequence). Written as DNA, the CDR3 is TGTGCCAGCAGCCAAGGAGTGTCAGACGGGAGGACTGAAAAACTGTTTTTT. It encodes CASSQGVSDGRTEKLFF.

The J gene is TRBJ2-7, the V gene TRBV3-1 (or the pseudogene TRBV3-2); 7 bases are a match to TRBD2. Germline CDR1 LGHDT, CDR2 YNNKEL (reference sequence). This CDR3 has 13 residues. Germline trimming cut 6 bases from V and 3 bases from J; bases unmatched to any gene: 5. CDR3 bases: TGTGCCAGCAGGTCGAGGGAGGGCTACGAGCAGTACTTC. Its translation is CASRSREGYEQYF.

The chain combines TRBV28 with TRBJ2-3, with D maybe TRBD2 (5 bases). Trimming took off 7 bases at V and 2 bases at J, with 13 bases between the two ends. The CDR3 totals 14 residues. Germline CDR1 reads MDHEN; CDR2 reads SYDVKM. The CDR3 DNA is TGTGCCAGCACCCTCAGAGGGATCACAGATACGCAGTATTTT. Translating gives CASTLRGITDTQYF.

This chain connects TRBV6-6 to TRBJ2-7; no clear D gene. The CDR3 spans 12 residues. Per the germline V gene, CDR1 is MNHNY and CDR2 is SVGAGI (reference sequence). Trimming took off 8 bases at V and 7 bases at J, with 15 bases between the two ends. The CDR3 is CASGDLVGEQYF. In nucleotides, the CDR3 is TGTGCCAGCGGTGATTTGGTCGGAGAGCAGTACTTC.

This chain links TRBV2 with TRBJ2-1; D gene uncertain. V was clipped by 2 bases and J by 4 bases, with 9 bases between them. Per the germline V gene, CDR1 is SNHLY and CDR2 is FYNNEI. CDR3 size: 14 residues. DNA for the CDR3: TGTGCCAGCAGTGAAAATCTGTATTACAATGAGCAGTTCTTC. Protein sequence: CASSENLYYNEQFF.

The V gene is TRBV24-1, the J gene TRBJ1-3, with D maybe TRBD1 (5 bases). The V gene's germline CDR1 is KGHDR and CDR2 SFDVKD. CDR3 size: 14 residues. Trimming took 4 bases from V and 0 from J, leaving 6 bases between them. The CDR3 region is CATSEGHSGNTIYF. CDR3 sequence (DNA): TGTGCCACCAGTGAGGGGCACTCTGGAAACACCATATATTTT.

The table lists this clone with a count of one. The gene calls are TRBV27 and TRBJ1-6, with D tentatively TRBD1 (6 bases). Germline CDR1 reads MNHEY; CDR2 reads SMNVEV (reference sequence). The CDR3 consists of 15 residues. Trimming pared 5 bases from V and 7 bases from J, leaving 15 bases between. The CDR3 here is CASSPGGQPNSPLHF. The CDR3 nucleotides are TGTGCCAGCAGTCCAGGCGGACAGCCAAATTCACCCCTCCACTTT.

The chain links TRBV25-1 to TRBJ2-7; 7 positions agree with TRBD2. The length of the CDR3 is 15 residues. J gave up 4 bases and V 4 bases, and 10 bases lay outside the gene matches. CDR1 and CDR2 (germline): MGHDK, SYGVNS. Here the CDR3 reads CASSVAGVLGYEQYF. CDR3 bases: TGTGCCAGCAGTGTCGCGGGAGTCTTGGGTTACGAGCAGTACTTC.

V is TRBV11-2 and J is TRBJ2-7; perhaps D is TRBD1 or TRBD2 (5 bases each). This CDR3 has 13 residues. Trimming left V 6 bases short and J 5 bases short, with 14 bases between. Per germline, CDR1 SGHAT and CDR2 FQNNGV. CDR3 amino acids: CASRRLVGHEQYF. DNA for the CDR3: TGTGCCAGCAGACGCTTGGTGGGACACGAGCAGTACTTC.

The chain recombines TRBV7-9 with TRBJ1-2; D call uncertain. Germline V gene sequence: CDR1 SEHNR, CDR2 FQNEAQ (reference sequence). Trimming took 5 bases from V and 5 from J, leaving 12 bases between them. The CDR3 spans 13 residues. CDR3 in amino acids: CASSLYGEYGYTF. CDR3 in DNA: TGTGCCAGCAGCCTCTATGGGGAATATGGCTACACCTTC.

The rearrangement links TRBV2 to TRBJ2-7; 8 nucleotides align to TRBD2. CDR1 is SNHLY and CDR2 is FYNNEI in the germline V gene. After removal of 4 bases from V and 3 bases from J, the junction contained 8 bases not matched to a gene. CDR3 length: 15 residues. The CDR3 DNA reads TGTGCCAGCAGTGCGACTAGCGTGGTCGACTACGAGCAGTACTTC. This sequence encodes CASSATSVVDYEQYF.

This sequence joins TRBV27 and TRBJ1-6, with D perhaps matching TRBD1 (6 bases). Germline CDR1 and CDR2: MNHEY and SMNVEV (reference sequence). The CDR3 is 15 residues long. Trimming cost V 5 bases and J 6 bases, with 14 bases left between them. The CDR3 is CASSQPGQLNSPLHF. The CDR3 DNA sequence: TGTGCCAGCAGTCAGCCTGGACAGCTTAATTCACCCCTCCACTTT.

The J gene is TRBJ2-7, the V gene TRBV6-5, with 9 bases that match TRBD1. CDR1 is MNHEY and CDR2 is SVGAGI in the germline V gene. V dropped 2 bases and J dropped 6; count of bases not matched to a gene: 11. This CDR3 contains 16 residues. In nucleotides, the CDR3 is TGTGCCAGCAGTTACACAGCCGGGACAGGGCTTTTCGAGCAGTACTTC. Translated, it gives CASSYTAGTGLFEQYF.

This clone was seen many times. The chain combines TRBV5-8 with TRBJ2-1; 7 bases align to TRBD2. V lost 5 bases, J lost 2 bases, and 7 bases stayed unmatched. The CDR3 is 15 residues long. The germline V gene has CDR1 SGHTS and CDR2 YDEGEE. CDR3: CASRRREAAYNEQFF. The CDR3 nucleotides are TGTGCCAGCAGGCGACGGGAGGCAGCCTACAATGAGCAGTTCTTC.